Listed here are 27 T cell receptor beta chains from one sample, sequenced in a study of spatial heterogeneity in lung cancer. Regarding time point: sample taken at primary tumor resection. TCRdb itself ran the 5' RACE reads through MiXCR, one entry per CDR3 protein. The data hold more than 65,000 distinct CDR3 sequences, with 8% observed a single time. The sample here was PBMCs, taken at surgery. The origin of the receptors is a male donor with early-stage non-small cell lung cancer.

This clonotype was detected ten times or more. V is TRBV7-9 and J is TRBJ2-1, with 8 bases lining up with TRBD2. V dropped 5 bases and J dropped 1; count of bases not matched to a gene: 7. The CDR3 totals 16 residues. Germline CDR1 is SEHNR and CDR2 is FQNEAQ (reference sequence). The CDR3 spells CASSHWAGGSYNEQFF. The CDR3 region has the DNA TGTGCCAGCAGCCACTGGGCGGGAGGTTCCTACAATGAGCAGTTCTTC.

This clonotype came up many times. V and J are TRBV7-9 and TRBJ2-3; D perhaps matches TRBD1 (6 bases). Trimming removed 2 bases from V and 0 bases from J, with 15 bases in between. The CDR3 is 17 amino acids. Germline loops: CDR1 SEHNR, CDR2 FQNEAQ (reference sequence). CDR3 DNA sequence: TGTGCCAGCAGCTTACAGGGGAGTAGCGCTAGCACAGATACGCAGTATTTT. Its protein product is CASSLQGSSASTDTQYF.

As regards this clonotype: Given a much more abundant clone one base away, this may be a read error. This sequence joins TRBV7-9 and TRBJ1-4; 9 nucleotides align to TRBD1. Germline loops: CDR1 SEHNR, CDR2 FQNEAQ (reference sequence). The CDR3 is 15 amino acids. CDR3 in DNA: TGTGTCAGCAGCAGGACAGGGGAGGCTAATGAAAAACTGTTTTTT. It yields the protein CVSSRTGEANEKLFF.

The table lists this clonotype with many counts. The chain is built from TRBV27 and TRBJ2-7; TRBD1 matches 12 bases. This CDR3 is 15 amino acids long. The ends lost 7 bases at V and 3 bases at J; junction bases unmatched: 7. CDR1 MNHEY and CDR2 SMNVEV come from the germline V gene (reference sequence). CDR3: CASKMGQGAFYEQYF. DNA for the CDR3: TGTGCCAGCAAGATGGGACAGGGGGCTTTCTACGAGCAGTACTTC.

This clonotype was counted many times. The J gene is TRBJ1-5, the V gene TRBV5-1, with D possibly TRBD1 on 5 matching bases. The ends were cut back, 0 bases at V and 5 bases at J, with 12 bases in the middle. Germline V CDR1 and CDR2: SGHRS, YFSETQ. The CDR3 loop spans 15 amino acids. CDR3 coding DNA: TGCGCCAGCAGCTTGGAAGGGACGGATGATCAGCCCCAGCATTTT. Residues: CASSLEGTDDQPQHF.

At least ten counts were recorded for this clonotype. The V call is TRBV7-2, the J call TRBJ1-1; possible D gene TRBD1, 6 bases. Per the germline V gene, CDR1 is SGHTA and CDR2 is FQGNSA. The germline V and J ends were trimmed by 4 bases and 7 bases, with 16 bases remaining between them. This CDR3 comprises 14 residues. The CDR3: CASSSPGGLIEAFF. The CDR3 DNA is TGTGCCAGCAGCTCCCCCGGGGGGCTCATTGAAGCTTTCTTT.

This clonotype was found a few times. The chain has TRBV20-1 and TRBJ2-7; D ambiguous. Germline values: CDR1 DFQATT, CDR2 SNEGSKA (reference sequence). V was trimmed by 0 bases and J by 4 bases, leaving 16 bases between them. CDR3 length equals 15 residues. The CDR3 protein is CSARDAHPVRYEQYF. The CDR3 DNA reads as TGCAGTGCTAGAGATGCCCACCCCGTGCGGTACGAGCAGTACTTC.

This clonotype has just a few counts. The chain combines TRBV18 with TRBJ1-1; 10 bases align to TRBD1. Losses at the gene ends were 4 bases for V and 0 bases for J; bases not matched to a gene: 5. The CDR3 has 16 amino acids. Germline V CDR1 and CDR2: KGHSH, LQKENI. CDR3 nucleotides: TGTGCCAGCTCACTACGGACAGGGGGAGTGAACACTGAAGCTTTCTTT. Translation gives CASSLRTGGVNTEAFF.

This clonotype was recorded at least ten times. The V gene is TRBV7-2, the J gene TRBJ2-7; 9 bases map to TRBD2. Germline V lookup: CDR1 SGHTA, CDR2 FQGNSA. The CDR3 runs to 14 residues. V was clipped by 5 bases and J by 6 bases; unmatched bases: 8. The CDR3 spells CASSLTGTSSEQYF. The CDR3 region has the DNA TGTGCCAGCAGCCTTACCGGGACTAGCTCCGAGCAGTACTTC.

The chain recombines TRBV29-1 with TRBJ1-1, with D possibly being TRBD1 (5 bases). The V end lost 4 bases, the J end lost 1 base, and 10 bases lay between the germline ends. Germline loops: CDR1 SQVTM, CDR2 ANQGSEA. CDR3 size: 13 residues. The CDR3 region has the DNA TGCAGCGTTGTGTCGGGGCCGAACACTGAAGCTTTCTTT. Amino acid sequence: CSVVSGPNTEAFF. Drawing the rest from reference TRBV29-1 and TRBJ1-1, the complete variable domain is SAVISQKPSRDICQRGTSLTIQCQVDSQVTMMFWYRQQPGQSLTLIATANQGSEATYESGFVIDKFPISRPNLTFSTLTVSNMSPEDSSIYLCSVVSGPNTEAFFGQGTRLTVV.

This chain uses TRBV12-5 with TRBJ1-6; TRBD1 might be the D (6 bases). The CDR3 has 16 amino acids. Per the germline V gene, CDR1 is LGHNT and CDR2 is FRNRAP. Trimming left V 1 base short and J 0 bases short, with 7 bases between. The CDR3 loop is CASGLGDNSYNSPLHF. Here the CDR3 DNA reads TGTGCTAGTGGTTTGGGGGACAACTCCTATAATTCACCCCTCCACTTT.

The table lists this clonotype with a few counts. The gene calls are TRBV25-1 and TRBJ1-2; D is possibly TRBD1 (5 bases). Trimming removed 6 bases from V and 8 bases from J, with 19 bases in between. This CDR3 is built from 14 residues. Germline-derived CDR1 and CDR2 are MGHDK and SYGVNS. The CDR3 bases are TGTGCCAGCAGCGAGCCAGGGACCTGGGACGGCTACACCTTC. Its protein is CASSEPGTWDGYTF.

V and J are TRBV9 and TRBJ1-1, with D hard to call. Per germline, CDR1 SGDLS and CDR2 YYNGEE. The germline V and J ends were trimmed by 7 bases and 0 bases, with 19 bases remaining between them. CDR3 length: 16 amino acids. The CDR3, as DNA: TGTGCCAGCGGTGGGGATCCAAATTTTATGAACACTGAAGCTTTCTTT. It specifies CASGGDPNFMNTEAFF.

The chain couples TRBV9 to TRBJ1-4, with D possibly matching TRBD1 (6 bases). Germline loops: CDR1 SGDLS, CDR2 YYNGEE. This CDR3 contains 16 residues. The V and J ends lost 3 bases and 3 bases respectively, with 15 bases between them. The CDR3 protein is CASSAVQGLANEKLFF. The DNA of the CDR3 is TGTGCCAGCAGCGCGGTACAGGGTTTGGCTAATGAAAAACTGTTTTTT.

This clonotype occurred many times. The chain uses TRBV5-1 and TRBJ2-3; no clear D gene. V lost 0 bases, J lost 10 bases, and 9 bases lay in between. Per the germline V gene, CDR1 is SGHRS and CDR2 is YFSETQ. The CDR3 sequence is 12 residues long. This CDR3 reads CASSLEIGAQYF. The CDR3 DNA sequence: TGCGCCAGCAGCTTGGAGATTGGCGCGCAGTATTTT.

CDR3 residues: CASRPGLAGYNEQFF. CDR3 coding DNA: TGTGCCAGCAGACCCGGACTAGCGGGTTACAATGAGCAGTTCTTC. This chain links TRBV12-3 or TRBV12-4 with TRBJ2-1; TRBD2 matches 11 bases. This CDR3 has 15 residues. V lost 6 bases and J lost 4; bases outside the gene matches: 5.

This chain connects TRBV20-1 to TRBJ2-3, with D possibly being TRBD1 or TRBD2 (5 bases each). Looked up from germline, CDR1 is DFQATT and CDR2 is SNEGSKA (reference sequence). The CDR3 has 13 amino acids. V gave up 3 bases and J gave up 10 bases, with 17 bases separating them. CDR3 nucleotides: TGCAGTGCTAGGACAGTACTAGACCTGGCGCAGTATTTT. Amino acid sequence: CSARTVLDLAQYF.

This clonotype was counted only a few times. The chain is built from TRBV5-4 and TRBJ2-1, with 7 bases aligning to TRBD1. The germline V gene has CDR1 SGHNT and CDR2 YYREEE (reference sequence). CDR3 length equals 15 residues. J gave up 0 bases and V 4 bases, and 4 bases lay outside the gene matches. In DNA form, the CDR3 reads TGTGCCAGCAGCGCCGGGACAGACTCCTACAATGAGCAGTTCTTC. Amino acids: CASSAGTDSYNEQFF.

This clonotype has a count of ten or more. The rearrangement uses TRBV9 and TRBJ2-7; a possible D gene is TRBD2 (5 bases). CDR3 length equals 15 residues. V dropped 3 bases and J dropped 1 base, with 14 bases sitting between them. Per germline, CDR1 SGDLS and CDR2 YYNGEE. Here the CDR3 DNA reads TGTGCCAGCAGCGGTCAATTGGGAGCTTCCTACGAGCAGTACTTC. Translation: CASSGQLGASYEQYF.

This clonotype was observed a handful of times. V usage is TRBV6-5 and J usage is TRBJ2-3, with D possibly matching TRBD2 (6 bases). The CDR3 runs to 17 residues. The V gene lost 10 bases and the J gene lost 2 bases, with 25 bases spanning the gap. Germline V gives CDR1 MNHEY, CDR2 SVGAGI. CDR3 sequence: CATASRWLGGNTDTQYF. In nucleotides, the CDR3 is TGTGCCACAGCCTCCCGGTGGCTGGGGGGAAACACAGATACGCAGTATTTT.

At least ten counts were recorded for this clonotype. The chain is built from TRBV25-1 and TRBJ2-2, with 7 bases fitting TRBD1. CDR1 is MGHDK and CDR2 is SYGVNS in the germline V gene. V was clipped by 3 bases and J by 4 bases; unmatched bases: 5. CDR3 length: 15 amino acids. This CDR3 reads CASSDPRTGTGELFF. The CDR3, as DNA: TGTGCCAGCAGTGACCCACGGACAGGCACCGGGGAGCTGTTTTTT.

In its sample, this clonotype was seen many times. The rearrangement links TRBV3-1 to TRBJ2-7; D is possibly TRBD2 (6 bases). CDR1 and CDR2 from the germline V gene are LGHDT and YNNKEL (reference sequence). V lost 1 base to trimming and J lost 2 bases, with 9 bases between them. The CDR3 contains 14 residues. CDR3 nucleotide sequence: TGTGCCAGCAGCCAAGGGACTATCCCCTACGAGCAGTACTTC. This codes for CASSQGTIPYEQYF.

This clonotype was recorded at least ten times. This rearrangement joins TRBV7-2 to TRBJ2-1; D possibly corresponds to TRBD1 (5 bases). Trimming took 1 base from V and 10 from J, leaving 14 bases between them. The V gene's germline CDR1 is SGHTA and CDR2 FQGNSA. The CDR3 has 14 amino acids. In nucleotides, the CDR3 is TGTGCCAGCAGCTTAGGAGCGCTCGGACAAGAGCAGTTCTTC. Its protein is CASSLGALGQEQFF.

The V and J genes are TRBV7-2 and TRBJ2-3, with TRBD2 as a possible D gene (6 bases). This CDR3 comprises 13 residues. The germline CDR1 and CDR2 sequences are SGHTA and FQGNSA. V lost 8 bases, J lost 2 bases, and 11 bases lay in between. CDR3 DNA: TGTGCCAGCCCGGGACTCACCACAGATACGCAGTATTTT. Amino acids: CASPGLTTDTQYF.

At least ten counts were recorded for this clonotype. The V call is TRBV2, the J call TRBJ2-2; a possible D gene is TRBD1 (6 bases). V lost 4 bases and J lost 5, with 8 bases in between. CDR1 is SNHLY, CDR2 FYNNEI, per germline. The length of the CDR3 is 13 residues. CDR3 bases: TGTGCCAGCAGTGGGACAGTTACCGGGGAGCTGTTTTTT. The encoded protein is CASSGTVTGELFF.

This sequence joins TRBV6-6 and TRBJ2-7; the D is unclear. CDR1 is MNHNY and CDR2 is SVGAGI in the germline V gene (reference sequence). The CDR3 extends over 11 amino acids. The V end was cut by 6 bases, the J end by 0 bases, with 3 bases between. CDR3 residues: CASRSSYEQYF. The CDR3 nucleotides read TGTGCCAGCAGGAGCTCCTACGAGCAGTACTTC.

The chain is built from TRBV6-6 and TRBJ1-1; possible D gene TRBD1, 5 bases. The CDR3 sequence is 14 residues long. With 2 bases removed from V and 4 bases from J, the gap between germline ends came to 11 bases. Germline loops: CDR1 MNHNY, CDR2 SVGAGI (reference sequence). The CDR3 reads CASSYGAQGTEAFF. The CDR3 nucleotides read TGTGCCAGCAGTTACGGGGCGCAGGGCACTGAAGCTTTCTTT.